The rows below give T cell receptor beta chains drawn from one sample of a study of CD8+ T cells in alopecia areata. The table came from immunoSEQ multiplex PCR; TCRdb's copy has only in-frame clones and leaves some out. The sample contains about 200,000 clones, approximately 38% of which appear only once. Specimen: CD4+ T cells sorted from blood, collected at approximately week 30, from a patient treated with tofacitinib. The receptors stem from a human donor with alopecia areata. Both conserved end residues are part of each CDR3. The D gene is left open where the match is weak. Only part of the rows carry a size: once, few, many, or a class if the clone is expanded.

TRBV19,.,TRBJ2-2,many,CASSINLYTGELFF,TGTGCCAGTAGTATTAACCTGTACACCGGGGAGCTGTTTTTT
TRBV29-1,.,TRBJ1-1,.,CSVGTLNTEAFF,TGCAGCGTTGGGACTTTGAACACTGAAGCTTTCTTT
TRBV19,.,TRBJ1-2,.,CASSISLGDGYTF,TGTGCCAGTAGTATTTCCCTCGGGGATGGCTACACCTTC
TRBV30,TRBD1,TRBJ1-4,few,CAWSGTAANEKLFF,TGTGCCTGGAGCGGGACAGCCGCTAATGAAAAACTGTTTTTT
TRBV7-9,TRBD2,TRBJ2-7,.,CASSGTSVGYYEQYF,TGTGCCAGCAGCGGGACTAGCGTGGGGTACTACGAGCAGTACTTC
TRBV28,.,TRBJ2-3,many,CASSFPNTDTQYF,TGTGCCAGCAGTTTCCCCAACACAGATACGCAGTATTTT
TRBV15,.,TRBJ2-6,.,CATRKGHREANVLTF,TGTGCCACCAGAAAAGGGCACCGTGAGGCCAACGTCCTGACTTTC
TRBV29-1,.,TRBJ2-3,few,CVGQRLDTQYF,TGCGTGGGGCAGAGACTGGATACGCAGTATTTT
TRBV5-4,.,TRBJ2-5,.,CASSWGAVETQYF,TGTGCCAGCAGCTGGGGGGCGGTAGAGACCCAGTACTTC
TRBV19,TRBD1,TRBJ1-2,.,CASSIGQGAKGYTF,TGTGCCAGTAGTATCGGCCAGGGGGCTAAGGGCTACACCTTC
TRBV6-5,.,TRBJ1-1,few,CASSLEGLVSEAFF,TGTGCCAGCAGTTTAGAGGGCCTAGTCTCTGAAGCTTTCTTT
TRBV29-1,.,TRBJ2-7,.,CSVGRVARRGPLYEQYF,TGCAGCGTTGGGAGGGTAGCTCGTCGGGGGCCGCTCTACGAGCAGTACTTC
TRBV29-1,.,TRBJ1-1,.,CSVGLTGPTEAFF,TGCAGCGTCGGACTGACAGGACCCACTGAAGCTTTCTTT
TRBV6-4,.,TRBJ2-1,.,CASSPSPLGHEQFF,TGTGCCAGCAGTCCATCCCCGCTAGGGCATGAGCAGTTCTTC
TRBV28,.,TRBJ2-5,.,CASSAAQDTQYF,TGTGCCAGCTCTGCCGCGCAAGATACCCAGTACTTC
TRBV10-3,.,TRBJ1-3,.,CAIWTNSGNTIYF,TGTGCCATCTGGACAAACTCTGGAAACACCATATATTTT
TRBV10-3,.,TRBJ2-5,.,CATNKGQETQYF,TGTGCCACCAACAAAGGCCAAGAGACCCAGTACTTC
TRBV29-1,TRBD1,TRBJ1-4,.,CSAIGTANEKLFF,TGCAGCGCGATCGGGACAGCAAATGAAAAACTGTTTTTT
TRBV11-2,.,TRBJ2-6,few,CASSAPRTTPGANVLTF,TGTGCCAGCAGCGCCCCCCGGACCACCCCAGGGGCCAACGTCCTGACTTTC
TRBV30,TRBD2,TRBJ2-1,.,CAWSVGLAVNEQFF,TGTGCCTGGAGTGTGGGACTAGCGGTCAATGAGCAGTTCTTC
TRBV7-9,TRBD1,TRBJ1-1,.,CASRAQGGYTEAFF,TGTGCCAGCAGGGCACAGGGGGGGTACACTGAAGCTTTCTTT
TRBV7-9,.,TRBJ1-1,.,CASSRASEAFF,TGTGCCAGCAGCCGCGCGTCTGAAGCTTTCTTT
TRBV4-2,TRBD1,TRBJ1-1,.,CASSQDRTGVTEAFF,TGTGCCAGCAGCCAAGACCGGACAGGTGTGACTGAAGCTTTCTTT
TRBV5-1,.,TRBJ2-3,.,CASNLAGDTQYF,TGCGCCAGCAATCTAGCTGGAGATACGCAGTATTTT
TRBV11-2,.,TRBJ2-7,few,CASSFSGGPYEQYF,TGTGCCAGCAGCTTTTCCGGGGGCCCCTACGAGCAGTACTTC
TRBV5-6,.,TRBJ2-5,.,CASSFGARETQYF,TGTGCCAGCAGCTTCGGAGCCCGAGAGACCCAGTACTTC
TRBV15,TRBD1,TRBJ1-2,.,CATSRDLAGGYGYTF,TGTGCCACCAGCAGAGACTTAGCAGGGGGCTATGGCTACACCTTC
TRBV7-3,TRBD2,TRBJ2-1,few,CASSLIAGGFYNEQFF,TGTGCCAGCAGCTTAATTGCGGGAGGATTTTACAATGAGCAGTTCTTC
TRBV20-1,.,TRBJ1-2,.,CSASDSYGYTF,TGCAGTGCTTCCGACAGCTATGGCTACACCTTC
TRBV5-1,TRBD1,TRBJ2-7,.,CASSSGTGVYEQYF,TGCGCCAGCAGCTCCGGGACAGGTGTCTACGAGCAGTACTTC
TRBV30,TRBD1,TRBJ1-1,.,CAWSWPGGQAFF,TGTGCCTGGAGTTGGCCAGGGGGCCAAGCTTTCTTT
TRBV30,.,TRBJ1-1,.,CAWRDRSYTEAFF,TGTGCCTGGAGAGACAGGAGCTACACTGAAGCTTTCTTT
TRBV7-8,.,TRBJ2-6,many,CASSLAKSWGISGANVLTF,TGTGCCAGCAGCTTAGCGAAGTCATGGGGCATATCGGGGGCCAACGTCCTGACTTTC
TRBV5-1,.,TRBJ2-3,few,CASSRSGSTDTQYF,TGCGCCAGCAGCCGTAGCGGAAGCACAGATACGCAGTATTTT
TRBV19,TRBD1,TRBJ1-5,few,CASSIPDRAAQPQHF,TGTGCCAGTAGTATCCCGGACAGGGCGGCCCAGCCCCAGCATTTT
TRBV5-1,TRBD1,TRBJ2-7,few,CASSVGQGAVEQYF,TGCGCCAGCAGCGTGGGGCAGGGGGCTGTCGAGCAGTACTTC
TRBV7-8,.,TRBJ1-5,.,CASSLGEGRSNQPQHF,TGTGCCAGCAGCTTAGGCGAAGGGCGAAGCAATCAGCCCCAGCATTTT
TRBV29-1,.,TRBJ2-1,few,CSVEVPGDNFF,TGCAGCGTTGAGGTTCCGGGGGACAATTTCTTC
TRBV5-1,.,TRBJ1-2,.,CASSLWVGYGYTF,TGCGCCAGCAGTCTCTGGGTTGGCTATGGCTACACCTTC
TRBV4-1,.,TRBJ2-7,.,CASSQAGHDTSYEQYF,TGCGCCAGCAGCCAAGCAGGACACGATACATCCTACGAGCAGTACTTC
TRBV5-6,.,TRBJ1-1,.,CASSLRWGAEAFF,TGTGCCAGCAGCTTGAGGTGGGGCGCTGAAGCTTTCTTT
TRBV6-1,.,TRBJ1-1,few,CAIWGMNTEAFF,TGTGCAATATGGGGCATGAACACTGAAGCTTTCTTT
TRBV14,.,TRBJ1-2,.,CASSEQNYGYTF,TGTGCCAGCAGCGAACAGAACTATGGCTACACCTTC
TRBV7-9,TRBD1,TRBJ1-2,.,CASSPGTGDYGYTF,TGTGCCAGCAGCCCGGGGACAGGAGATTATGGCTACACCTTC
TRBV9,TRBD1,TRBJ1-1,.,CASSPTDRATEAFF,TGTGCCAGCAGCCCGACGGACAGGGCCACTGAAGCTTTCTTT
TRBV27,.,TRBJ2-6,few,CASSYREGGANVLTF,TGTGCCAGCAGTTACAGGGAAGGTGGGGCCAACGTCCTGACTTTC
TRBV29-1,TRBD1,TRBJ2-2,once,CSVEGDSANTGELFF,TGCAGCGTTGAAGGGGACAGCGCGAACACCGGGGAGCTGTTTTTT
TRBV14,.,TRBJ2-4,few,CASSQDSAGPQNIQYF,TGTGCCAGCAGCCAAGATTCCGCAGGACCGCAAAACATTCAGTACTTC
TRBV6-1,.,TRBJ2-7,few,CASRQVSTYEQYF,TGTGCCAGCAGGCAGGTCAGCACCTACGAGCAGTACTTC
TRBV11-2,.,TRBJ2-7,few,CASSLDRDEQYF,TGTGCCAGCAGCTTAGATAGGGACGAGCAGTACTTC
TRBV5-6,.,TRBJ2-5,many,CASTNRMGKTQYF,TGTGCCAGCACCAATCGGATGGGGAAGACCCAGTACTTC
TRBV5-1,TRBD1,TRBJ2-1,.,CASSTTPGTGSYNEQFF,TGCGCCAGCAGCACGACCCCCGGGACAGGGTCCTACAATGAGCAGTTCTTC
TRBV30,.,TRBJ1-5,.,CAWSYRGNQPQHF,TGTGCCTGGAGTTACAGGGGCAATCAGCCCCAGCATTTT
TRBV5-1,.,TRBJ1-2,few,CASSLSLGVNYGYTF,TGCGCCAGCAGCTTGTCGCTGGGTGTGAACTATGGCTACACCTTC
TRBV11-2,.,TRBJ2-5,.,CASSSTIRPEETQYF,TGTGCCAGCAGCTCCACGATCAGACCCGAAGAGACCCAGTACTTC
TRBV7-3,.,TRBJ1-3,.,CASSLNGGNTIYF,TGTGCCAGCAGCTTAAACGGCGGAAACACCATATATTTT